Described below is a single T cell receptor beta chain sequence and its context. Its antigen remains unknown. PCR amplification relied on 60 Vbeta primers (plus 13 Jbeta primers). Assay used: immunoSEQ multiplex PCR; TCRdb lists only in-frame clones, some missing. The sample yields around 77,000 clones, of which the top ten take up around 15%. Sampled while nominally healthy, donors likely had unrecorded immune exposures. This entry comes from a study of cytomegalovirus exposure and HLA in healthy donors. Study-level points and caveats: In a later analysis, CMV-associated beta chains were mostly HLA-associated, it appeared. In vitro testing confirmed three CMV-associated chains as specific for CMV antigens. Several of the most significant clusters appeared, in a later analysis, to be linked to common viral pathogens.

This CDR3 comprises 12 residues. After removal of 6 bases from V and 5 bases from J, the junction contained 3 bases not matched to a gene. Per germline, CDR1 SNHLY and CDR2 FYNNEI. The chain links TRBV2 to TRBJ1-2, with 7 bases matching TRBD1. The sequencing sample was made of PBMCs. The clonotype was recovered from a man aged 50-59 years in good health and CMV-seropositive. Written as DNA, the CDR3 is TGTGCCAGCAGGGAGGGGGCGTATGGCTACACCTTC. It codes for CASREGAYGYTF.